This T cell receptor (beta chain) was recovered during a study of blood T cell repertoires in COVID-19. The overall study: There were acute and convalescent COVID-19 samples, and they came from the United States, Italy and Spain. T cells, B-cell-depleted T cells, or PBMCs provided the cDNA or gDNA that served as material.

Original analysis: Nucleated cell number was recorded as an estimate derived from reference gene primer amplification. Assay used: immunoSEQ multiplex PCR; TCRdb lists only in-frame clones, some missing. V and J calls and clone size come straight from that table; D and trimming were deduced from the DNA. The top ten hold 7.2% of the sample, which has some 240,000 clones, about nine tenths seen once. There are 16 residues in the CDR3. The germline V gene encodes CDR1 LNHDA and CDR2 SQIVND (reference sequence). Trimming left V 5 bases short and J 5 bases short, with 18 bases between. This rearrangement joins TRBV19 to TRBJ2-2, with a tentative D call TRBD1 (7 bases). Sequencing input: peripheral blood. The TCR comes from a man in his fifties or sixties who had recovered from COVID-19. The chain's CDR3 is CASSPRRRGETGELFF. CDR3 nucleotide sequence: TGTGCCAGTAGTCCCCGTCGCAGGGGGGAGACCGGGGAGCTGTTTTTT.